The 30 T cell receptor beta chains reported below all come from one sample, sequenced in a study of T-cell reconstitution after alpha-beta-depleted transplantation in children. Unique molecular identifiers were incorporated during preparation of the TCRbeta library. MiXCR, run by TCRdb on the PCR reads, gives a single entry per CDR3 protein. This sample yields some 440,000 distinct CDR3 sequences, of which around 15% are seen a single time; less than 30% belongs to the top ten. The sequencing here drew on PBMCs, mostly from graft donor cells, taken 360 days after TCRalphabeta/CD19-depleted stem cell transplant. Every receptor here comes from a boy younger than two who had a stem cell transplant for Wiskott-Aldrich syndrome, so the T cells may come from the graft donor.

The table lists this clonotype with a few counts. The chain is built from TRBV7-9 and TRBJ2-7; D perhaps matches TRBD1 (6 bases). The CDR3 consists of 15 residues. V lost 8 bases, J lost 2 bases, and 19 bases lay in between. Germline CDR1 reads SEHNR; CDR2 reads FQNEAQ (reference sequence). The DNA for the CDR3 is TGTGCCAGCGTTTCCCGAACAGGGCGAGCCTACGAGCAGTACTTC. Its translation: CASVSRTGRAYEQYF.

This chain uses TRBV3-1 with TRBJ2-7; 7 bases are a match to TRBD2. CDR1 and CDR2 (germline): LGHDT, YNNKEL (reference sequence). This CDR3 comprises 16 residues. Trimming cost V 1 base and J 2 bases; bases outside gene matches: 8. The CDR3: CASSQVVAGVPYEQYF. In nucleotides, the CDR3 is TGTGCCAGCAGCCAAGTTGTGGCGGGAGTACCCTACGAGCAGTACTTC.

This clonotype has ten or more counts. The rearrangement links TRBV18 to TRBJ1-5; D is perhaps TRBD1 (5 bases). This CDR3 has 13 residues. V was cut by 3 bases and J by 3 bases, with 6 bases left in between. The germline V gene has CDR1 KGHSH and CDR2 LQKENI. As DNA, the CDR3 is TGTGCCAGCTCACCGACAGTCAATCAGCCCCAGCATTTT. It specifies CASSPTVNQPQHF.

The chain recombines TRBV29-1 with TRBJ2-2; the match to TRBD2 covers 8 bases. CDR1 is SQVTM, CDR2 ANQGSEA, per germline. With 8 bases clipped from V and 1 base from J, the junction kept 6 bases outside the gene matches. The CDR3 is 14 amino acids. CDR3 sequence: CSHPGLGNTGELFF. In DNA, the CDR3 is TGCAGCCACCCGGGACTAGGGAACACCGGGGAGCTGTTTTTT.

This clonotype was counted between two and nine times. The V call is TRBV5-1, the J call TRBJ2-1; 7 bases align to TRBD2. Germline values: CDR1 SGHRS, CDR2 YFSETQ. V dropped 9 bases and J dropped 7; count of bases not matched to a gene: 10. This CDR3 spans 13 amino acids. CDR3 loop: CATGLGPVNEQFF. CDR3 sequence (DNA): TGCGCCACCGGACTAGGGCCTGTTAATGAGCAGTTCTTC.

This clonotype came up many times. The rearrangement uses TRBV4-3 and TRBJ2-1, with D tentatively TRBD2 (5 bases). Per germline, CDR1 LGHNA and CDR2 YSLEER. The CDR3 is 15 residues long. V was trimmed by 0 bases and J by 2 bases, leaving 8 bases between them. The CDR3 loop reads CASSQEGLTYNEQFF. DNA for the CDR3: TGCGCCAGCAGCCAAGAAGGACTCACCTACAATGAGCAGTTCTTC.

This clonotype showed up just a few times. The V gene is TRBV29-1, the J gene TRBJ2-5; the D is unclear. CDR3 length equals 13 residues. Trimming removed 2 bases at V and 5 bases at J, with 12 bases between. The germline V gene has CDR1 SQVTM and CDR2 ANQGSEA. CDR3 sequence (DNA): TGCAGCGTTGAATCACCGGTCGGGGAGACCCAGTACTTC. It encodes CSVESPVGETQYF.

Only a few counts were recorded for this clonotype. The rearrangement links TRBV29-1 to TRBJ2-1; D perhaps matches TRBD1 (5 bases). CDR1 and CDR2 from the germline V gene are SQVTM and ANQGSEA. Trimming pared 5 bases from V and 1 base from J, leaving 12 bases between. This CDR3 contains 14 residues. CDR3 amino acids: CSVSGRVSYNEQFF. As DNA, the CDR3 is TGCAGCGTTTCGGGCAGGGTGTCCTACAATGAGCAGTTCTTC.

This clonotype was recorded a few times. V is TRBV6-2 or TRBV6-3 and J is TRBJ2-2; no definite D call. CDR3 size: 15 residues. V lost 8 bases and J lost 2, with 15 bases in between. Germline values: CDR1 MNHEY, CDR2 SVGEGT. CDR3 loop: CASPGRASNTGELFF. DNA for the CDR3: TGTGCCAGCCCTGGTAGGGCATCTAACACCGGGGAGCTGTTTTTT.

In its sample, this clonotype was seen a few times. The chain has TRBV6-5 and TRBJ2-1; TRBD1 might be the D (6 bases). This CDR3 has 14 residues. The germline gives CDR1 MNHEY, CDR2 SVGAGI. Trimming cost V 7 bases and J 5 bases, with 15 bases left between them. CDR3 in amino acids: CASNRQARNNEQFF. The CDR3 DNA reads as TGTGCCAGCAATCGACAGGCACGGAACAATGAGCAGTTCTTC.

V usage is TRBV24-1 and J usage is TRBJ2-3; no clear D. The germline V gene encodes CDR1 KGHDR and CDR2 SFDVKD. There are 14 residues in the CDR3. V was pared by 4 bases and J by 4 bases, with 11 bases between. The CDR3, as DNA: TGTGCCACCAGTGACGCCTGGAGCGCAGATACGCAGTATTTT. As protein: CATSDAWSADTQYF.

Only a few counts were recorded for this clonotype. CDR3 loop: CASSPPEEQFF. In nucleotides, the CDR3 is TGTGCCAGCAGCCCGCCCGAGGAGCAGTTCTTC. The genes are TRBV5-6 and TRBJ2-1; no definite D call. The V gene's germline CDR1 is SGHDT and CDR2 YYEEEE. CDR3 length: 11 amino acids. V was shortened by 4 bases and J by 10 bases, with 9 bases between the two germline ends.

This clonotype was found a few times. The chain carries TRBV12-3 or TRBV12-4 and TRBJ2-5; 11 positions match TRBD2. The CDR3 covers 15 residues. J gave up 2 bases and V 7 bases, and 6 bases lay outside the gene matches. In DNA, the CDR3 is TGTGCCAGCACTACTAGCGGGAGAGGGCAAGAGACCCAGTACTTC. Translating it yields CASTTSGRGQETQYF.

This clonotype was observed a handful of times. The chain is built from TRBV6-2 or TRBV6-3 and TRBJ1-2; 7 bases align to TRBD1. The germline CDR1 and CDR2 sequences are MNHEY and SVGEGT. The CDR3 has 15 residues. With 2 bases clipped from V and 4 bases from J, the junction kept 7 bases outside the gene matches. The CDR3 region is CASSYAWDSVYGYTF. The DNA for the CDR3 is TGTGCCAGCAGTTACGCTTGGGACAGCGTCTATGGCTACACCTTC.

This clonotype was observed a few times. This sequence joins TRBV7-9 and TRBJ2-3; no clear D. Trimming pared 5 bases from V and 3 bases from J, leaving 15 bases between. The CDR3 extends over 15 amino acids. CDR1 and CDR2 from the germline V gene are SEHNR and FQNEAQ (reference sequence). CDR3 sequence (DNA): TGTGCCAGCAGCCTCTCAGGCCTGACTACAGATACGCAGTATTTT. It specifies CASSLSGLTTDTQYF. The full variable domain, with the rest looked up from reference TRBV7-9 and TRBJ2-3, is DTGVSQNPRHKITKRGQNVTFRCDPISEHNRLYWYRQTLGQGPEFLTYFQNEAQLEKSRLLSDRFSAERPKGSFSTLEIQRTEQGDSAMYLCASSLSGLTTDTQYFGPGTRLTVL.

This clonotype turned up a few times. This sequence joins TRBV7-2 and TRBJ2-3; 12 nucleotides line up with TRBD2. This CDR3 spans 19 amino acids. The germline gives CDR1 SGHTA, CDR2 FQGNSA. The V and J ends lost 0 bases and 5 bases, in that order; junction bases with no gene match: 12. CDR3 residues: CASSLAGRLAGGPRDTQYF. The CDR3 DNA follows: TGTGCCAGCAGCTTAGCGGGAAGGCTAGCGGGGGGGCCTAGAGATACGCAGTATTTT.

The DNA for the CDR3 is TGTGCCAGCTCGACAGGGCCCCACGAGCAGTACTTC. This codes for CASSTGPHEQYF. V is TRBV28 and J is TRBJ2-7; 7 bases map to TRBD1. CDR3 length: 12 amino acids. CDR1 MDHEN and CDR2 SYDVKM come from the germline V gene. After removal of 8 bases from V and 5 bases from J, the junction contained 6 bases not matched to a gene.

This clonotype was counted between two and nine times. The rearrangement uses TRBV4-2 and TRBJ2-3; 8 nucleotides line up with TRBD2. J was trimmed by 2 bases and V by 0 bases; bases with no gene match: 13. The CDR3 runs to 19 residues. From germline, CDR1 is LGHNA and CDR2 YNFKEQ. The CDR3 nucleotides read TGTGCCAGCAGCCAAGAGTGGATAGCGGGGCCAGCCAACACAGATACGCAGTATTTT. Protein: CASSQEWIAGPANTDTQYF.

V and J are TRBV6-1 and TRBJ1-3; possible D gene TRBD1, 5 bases. The CDR3 has 15 residues. Germline V CDR1 and CDR2: MNHNS, SASEGT. The ends were cut back, 6 bases at V and 1 base at J, with 13 bases in the middle. The CDR3 loop is CASSLAGGSGNTIYF. CDR3 in DNA: TGTGCCAGCAGCCTCGCCGGGGGTTCTGGAAACACCATATATTTT.

This clonotype was seen at least ten times. This chain uses TRBV29-1 with TRBJ2-1; TRBD1 is a possible D gene (5 bases). The length of the CDR3 is 12 residues. CDR1 and CDR2 (germline): SQVTM, ANQGSEA. V dropped 3 bases and J dropped 2 bases, with 5 bases sitting between them. The CDR3 region has the DNA TGCAGCGTTGACAGGGCCTACAATGAGCAGTTCTTC. Encoded protein: CSVDRAYNEQFF.

CDR3 DNA: TGCGCCAGCAGCTTGGACTTGGGCAATCAGCCCCAGCATTTT. This sequence encodes CASSLDLGNQPQHF. The gene calls are TRBV5-1 and TRBJ1-5, with D hard to call. The V and J ends lost 0 bases and 2 bases respectively, with 6 bases between them. Per the germline V gene, CDR1 is SGHRS and CDR2 is YFSETQ. The CDR3 is 14 amino acids.

This clonotype was counted between two and nine times. This rearrangement joins TRBV29-1 to TRBJ2-3; no firm D call. V shed 3 bases and J shed 5 bases, with 3 bases lying between them. This CDR3 has 10 residues. CDR1 SQVTM and CDR2 ANQGSEA come from the germline V gene. The CDR3 sequence: CSVDEDTQYF. The CDR3 DNA follows: TGCAGCGTTGATGAAGATACGCAGTATTTT.

This clonotype was observed a handful of times. The chain recombines TRBV12-3 or TRBV12-4 with TRBJ1-2; D is perhaps TRBD1 (5 bases). Trimming took off 6 bases at V and 6 bases at J, with 11 bases between the two ends. The CDR3 consists of 12 residues. The CDR3 reads CASSLRAHGYTF. CDR3 nucleotides: TGTGCCAGCAGCCTCAGGGCGCATGGCTACACCTTC.

The rearrangement links TRBV5-6 to TRBJ2-7, with TRBD1 identical over 7 bases. V was pared by 5 bases and J by 6 bases, with 17 bases of the junction left unmatched. There are 16 residues in the CDR3. CDR1 and CDR2 from the germline V gene are SGHDT and YYEEEE. The CDR3, as DNA: TGTGCCAGCAGGCAGATGACGGGACAGCCAGAGGTCGAGCAGTACTTC. Residues: CASRQMTGQPEVEQYF. Variable domain in full (rest from reference TRBV5-6 and TRBJ2-7): DAGVTQSPTHLIKTRGQQVTLRCSPKSGHDTVSWYQQALGQGPQFIFQYYEEEERQRGNFPDRFSGHQFPNYSSELNVNALLLGDSALYLCASRQMTGQPEVEQYFGPGTRLTVT.

This chain connects TRBV10-3 to TRBJ2-7; D call uncertain. The CDR3 contains 13 residues. Germline V lookup: CDR1 ENHRY, CDR2 SYGVKD. Trimming took off 4 bases at V and 1 base at J, with 8 bases between the two ends. CDR3 amino acids: CAISGYMSYEQYF. DNA for the CDR3: TGTGCCATCAGTGGGTACATGTCCTACGAGCAGTACTTC.

J is TRBJ2-7 and V is TRBV28; tentative D call: TRBD2 (6 bases). V dropped 2 bases and J dropped 2 bases, with 13 bases sitting between them. CDR1 and CDR2 from the germline V gene are MDHEN and SYDVKM. The CDR3 has 15 amino acids. The CDR3 DNA is TGTGCCAGCAGTTTAGTGGCGGGGTTACCCTACGAGCAGTACTTC. Translating gives CASSLVAGLPYEQYF.

This clonotype showed up just a few times. The chain recombines TRBV11-2 with TRBJ2-7; D gene unclear. V lost 1 base and J lost 2, with 12 bases in between. Germline CDR1 is SGHAT and CDR2 is FQNNGV. The CDR3 covers 15 residues. DNA of the CDR3: TGTGCCAGCAGCTTAGGACGTGACCCAGCCTACGAGCAGTACTTC. Protein: CASSLGRDPAYEQYF.

In its sample, this clonotype was seen a few times. The chain has TRBV4-1 and TRBJ2-3; 9 bases align to TRBD1. Looked up from germline, CDR1 is MGHRA and CDR2 is YSYEKL. The CDR3 is 17 amino acids. Trimming cost V 1 base and J 0 bases; bases outside gene matches: 5. CDR3 region: CASSQGAGTGSTDTQYF. The CDR3, as DNA: TGCGCCAGCAGCCAAGGGGCAGGGACAGGGAGCACAGATACGCAGTATTTT.

As regards this clonotype: At one end the junction does not follow the germline gene, possibly because of a read error. The gene calls are TRBV20-1 and TRBJ2-5; 8 nucleotides agree with TRBD2. The CDR3 sequence is 14 residues long. Looked up from germline, CDR1 is DFQATT and CDR2 is SNEGSKA (reference sequence). In DNA, the CDR3 is TGCGGTGCTAGGGTTAGCGGGATAGAGGAGACCCAGTACTTC. This codes for CGARVSGIEETQYF.

This clonotype was seen a few times. The gene calls are TRBV19 and TRBJ2-7; 7 bases agree with TRBD1. The CDR3 consists of 13 residues. CDR1 is LNHDA and CDR2 is SQIVND in the germline V gene (reference sequence). The V and J ends lost 3 bases and 6 bases, in that order; junction bases with no gene match: 5. CDR3 region: CASSMATGTEQYF. CDR3 in DNA: TGTGCCAGTAGTATGGCGACAGGGACCGAGCAGTACTTC. The full variable domain, its missing parts supplied by reference TRBV19 and TRBJ2-7, is DGGITQSPKYLFRKEGQNVTLSCEQNLNHDAMYWYRQDPGQGLRLIYYSQIVNDFQKGDIAEGYSVSREKKESFPLTVTSAQKNPTAFYLCASSMATGTEQYFGPGTRLTVT.